The T cell receptor beta chain described here comes from a study of neurological immune-mediated disorders. Study-wide points: No sharing of CDR3 amino acid sequences was observed among expanded clones across subjects, suggesting private repertoires in all groups.

In its sample, this clonotype was seen many times. Its specificity is unknown. A single record per CDR3 protein comes from TCRdb applying MiXCR to the 5' RACE reads. The sample records about 25,000 distinct CDR3 sequences, about an eighth being singletons. Between the trimmed V and J ends, which lost 5 bases and 8 bases, there was a span of 22 bases. The CDR3 loop spans 16 amino acids. The receptor was derived from a woman in her thirties or forties with HTLV-1-associated myelopathy (HAM/TSP). The source material was PBMCs. The chain carries TRBV12-3 or TRBV12-4 and TRBJ2-1; D is undetermined. The CDR3 DNA reads as TGTGCCAGCAGTAAGGCGTACTCCCTGGGTATCTATGAGCAGTTCTTC. Its translation: CASSKAYSLGIYEQFF.